The source of this T cell receptor (beta chain) is a study of blood T cell repertoires in COVID-19. The germline V gene has CDR1 SGHTA and CDR2 FQGNSA. The CDR3 has 13 amino acids. V dropped 6 bases and J dropped 1 base, with 9 bases sitting between them. Per the authors' pipeline: Estimation of nucleated cell counts relied on the amplification of reference gene primers. TCRdb's table, derived via immunoSEQ multiplex PCR, lists solely in-frame clones and lacks some. V and J calls and clone size follow that table, whereas D and trimming were derived from the DNA. The profile shows approximately 53,000 clones, 87% of them singletons.

This TCR was sampled from a woman of 80 years or more with COVID-19, enrolled during active disease. This chain connects TRBV7-2 to TRBJ1-1; D is uncertain. Sequencing was done on a sample of peripheral blood. The CDR3 sequence: CASRSLRNTEAFF. The CDR3 DNA is TGTGCCAGCAGATCCCTCCGGAACACTGAAGCTTTCTTT. The whole variable domain, filled in from reference TRBV7-2 and TRBJ1-1, reads GAGVSQSPSNKVTEKGKDVELRCDPISGHTALYWYRQSLGQGLEFLIYFQGNSAPDKSGLPSDRFSAERTGGSVSTLTIQRTQQEDSAVYLCASRSLRNTEAFFGQGTRLTVV.